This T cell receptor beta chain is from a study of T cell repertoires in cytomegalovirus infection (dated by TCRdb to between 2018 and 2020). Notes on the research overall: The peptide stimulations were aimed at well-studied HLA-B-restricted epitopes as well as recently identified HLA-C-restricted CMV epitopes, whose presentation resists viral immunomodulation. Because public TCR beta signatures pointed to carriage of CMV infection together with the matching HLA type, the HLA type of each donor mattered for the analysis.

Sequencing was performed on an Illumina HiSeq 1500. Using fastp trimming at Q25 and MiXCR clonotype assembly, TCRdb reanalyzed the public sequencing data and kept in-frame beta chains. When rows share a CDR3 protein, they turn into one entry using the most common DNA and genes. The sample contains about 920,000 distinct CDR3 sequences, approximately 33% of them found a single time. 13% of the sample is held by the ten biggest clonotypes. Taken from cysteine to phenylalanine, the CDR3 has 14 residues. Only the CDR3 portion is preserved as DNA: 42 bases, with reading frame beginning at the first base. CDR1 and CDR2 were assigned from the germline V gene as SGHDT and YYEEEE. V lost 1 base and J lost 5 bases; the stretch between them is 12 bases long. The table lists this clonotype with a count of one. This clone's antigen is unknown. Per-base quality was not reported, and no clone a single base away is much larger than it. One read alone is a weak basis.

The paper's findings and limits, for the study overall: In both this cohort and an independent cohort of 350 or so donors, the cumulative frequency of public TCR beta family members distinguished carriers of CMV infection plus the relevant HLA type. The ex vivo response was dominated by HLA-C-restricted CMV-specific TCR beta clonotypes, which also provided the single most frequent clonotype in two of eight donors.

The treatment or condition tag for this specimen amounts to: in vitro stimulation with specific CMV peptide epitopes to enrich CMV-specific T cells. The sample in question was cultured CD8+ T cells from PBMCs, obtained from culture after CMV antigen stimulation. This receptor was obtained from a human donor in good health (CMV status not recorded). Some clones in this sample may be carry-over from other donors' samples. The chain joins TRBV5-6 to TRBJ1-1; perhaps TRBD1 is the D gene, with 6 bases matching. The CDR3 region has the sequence CASSLTGIGTEAFF. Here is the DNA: TGTGCCAGCAGCTTGACAGGGATCGGGACTGAAGCTTTCTTT.